This passage covers 20 T cell receptor beta chains from one sample sequenced in a study of OX40 agonist ivuxolimab in advanced cancers. The data were produced by immunoSEQ multiplex PCR, yet TCRdb's version contains in-frame clones alone and is incomplete. This sample has about 70,000 clones, with 75% to 90% found just once. This specimen was CD4+ or CD8+ T cells sorted from blood, taken in a trial of the OX40 agonist ivuxolimab. The receptors derive from an adult with an advanced solid tumor such as melanoma, head and neck, liver or kidney cancer.

The chain combines TRBV11-2 with TRBJ2-7; TRBD2 aligns across 7 bases. Germline loops: CDR1 SGHAT, CDR2 FQNNGV. CDR3 length: 14 residues. With V trimmed by 1 base and J by 4 bases, 4 bases remained unmatched. CDR3 bases: TGTGCCAGCAGCTTAGCGGGGGGAGAATACGAGCAGTACTTC. This sequence encodes CASSLAGGEYEQYF.

The chain employs TRBV28 and TRBJ2-1; 7 bases line up with TRBD1. The CDR3 consists of 14 residues. CDR1 and CDR2 (germline): MDHEN, SYDVKM. V lost 8 bases, J lost 4 bases, and 8 bases stayed unmatched. CDR3 in DNA: TGTGCCAGCTCTTTACAGGGGTATTACAATGAGCAGTTCTTC. This translates into CASSLQGYYNEQFF.

V is TRBV4-1 and J is TRBJ2-3; D is undetermined. The V end was cut by 8 bases, the J end by 5 bases, with 17 bases between. Looked up from germline, CDR1 is MGHRA and CDR2 is YSYEKL. The CDR3 runs to 14 residues. CDR3 protein: CASRVTAMEDTQYF. The DNA for the CDR3 is TGCGCCAGCCGAGTGACGGCCATGGAAGATACGCAGTATTTT.

The chain carries TRBV6-6 and TRBJ1-5; a weak D match, TRBD1 (5 bases). This CDR3 has 15 residues. Trimming shortened V by 6 bases and J by 5 bases, and 17 bases separated the two germline ends. Germline CDR1 MNHNY, CDR2 SVGAGI (reference sequence). CDR3 amino acids: CASSSPDSWHQPQHF. In DNA form, the CDR3 reads TGTGCCAGCAGCTCCCCCGACAGTTGGCATCAGCCCCAGCATTTT.

The V call is TRBV6-5, the J call TRBJ1-1, with D maybe TRBD1 (5 bases). The germline V and J ends were trimmed by 2 bases and 4 bases, with 8 bases remaining between them. The CDR3 contains 13 residues. CDR1 and CDR2 (germline): MNHEY, SVGAGI. This CDR3 is CASSYGGVTEAFF. Written as DNA, the CDR3 is TGTGCCAGCAGTTACGGGGGGGTCACTGAAGCTTTCTTT.

This clone was found a few times. The V and J genes are TRBV5-4 and TRBJ2-3; 9 bases are a match to TRBD2. Trimming removed 1 base from V and 3 bases from J; junction bases left unmatched: 6. Per germline, CDR1 SGHNT and CDR2 YYREEE (reference sequence). The CDR3 has 16 amino acids. The CDR3 loop reads CASSLMTSGPTDTQYF. CDR3 sequence (DNA): TGTGCCAGCAGCTTGATGACTAGCGGCCCGACAGATACGCAGTATTTT.

This chain connects TRBV10-1 to TRBJ2-1, with D perhaps matching TRBD2 (5 bases). V was cut by 0 bases and J by 7 bases, with 16 bases left in between. This CDR3 spans 16 amino acids. CDR1 and CDR2 from the germline V gene are WNHNN and SYGVQD (reference sequence). CDR3 region: CASSESTQAPGNEQFF. In DNA form, the CDR3 reads TGCGCCAGCAGTGAGTCGACCCAGGCCCCGGGGAATGAGCAGTTCTTC.

The gene calls are TRBV11-2 and TRBJ2-4, with TRBD2 matching 8 bases. The length of the CDR3 is 20 residues. Trimming removed 0 bases from V and 1 base from J; junction bases left unmatched: 14. Germline V gene lookup returns CDR1 SGHAT and CDR2 FQNNGV. In DNA, the CDR3 is TGTGCCAGCAGCTTAGATGGCCAGCGGGGGCCCGCATTTGCCAAAAACATTCAGTACTTC. Amino acid sequence: CASSLDGQRGPAFAKNIQYF.

The chain uses TRBV28 and TRBJ2-5; 7 bases are a match to TRBD1. The germline V gene has CDR1 MDHEN and CDR2 SYDVKM. The CDR3 is 16 residues long. The junction had 11 bases not matched to a gene; V was cut back by 6 bases and J by 1 base. CDR3 sequence: CASREMQGQLQETQYF. CDR3 nucleotide sequence: TGTGCCAGCAGGGAAATGCAGGGACAGCTCCAAGAGACCCAGTACTTC.

The chain recombines TRBV10-3 with TRBJ1-6, with 7 positions matching TRBD1. Germline V gene sequence: CDR1 ENHRY, CDR2 SYGVKD. The CDR3 consists of 18 residues. The junction had 19 bases not matched to a gene; V was cut back by 6 bases and J by 8 bases. DNA of the CDR3: TGTGCCATCAGCGAAACCAGACAGGGCCCAGGAGTGGATTCACCCCTCCACTTT. Translating gives CAISETRQGPGVDSPLHF.

This rearrangement joins TRBV6-1 to TRBJ2-1; D may be TRBD2 (6 bases). The CDR3 length is 15 residues. Germline-derived CDR1 and CDR2 are MNHNS and SASEGT. V was cut by 1 base and J by 2 bases, with 9 bases left in between. CDR3 coding DNA: TGTGCCAGCAGTGAAGTGTGGGGGGCCTACAATGAGCAGTTCTTC. Translated, it gives CASSEVWGAYNEQFF.

The CDR3 spells CASSYTGANTIYF. DNA for the CDR3: TGTGCCAGCAGTTACACAGGGGCAAACACCATATATTTT. The chain carries TRBV6-6 and TRBJ1-3; 7 nucleotides line up with TRBD1. This CDR3 is 13 amino acids long. V was clipped by 2 bases and J by 6 bases; unmatched bases: 1. The germline V gene has CDR1 MNHNY and CDR2 SVGAGI (reference sequence).

The CDR3 DNA follows: TGTGCCAGCAGCTTAGGCCACTCCACGGGCTACGAGCAGTACTTC. Protein sequence: CASSLGHSTGYEQYF. The chain employs TRBV7-2 and TRBJ2-7, with unresolved D. From germline, CDR1 is SGHTA and CDR2 FQGNSA. The CDR3 has 15 amino acids. With 1 base removed from V and 3 bases from J, the gap between germline ends came to 13 bases.

The genes are TRBV11-3 and TRBJ2-3; no firm D call. CDR3 length: 14 residues. Germline V lookup: CDR1 SGHNT, CDR2 YENEEA. V shed 2 bases and J shed 4 bases, with 10 bases lying between them. The CDR3 sequence: CASSLTRNSDTQYF. The CDR3 coding sequence is TGTGCCAGCAGCTTAACCCGTAATTCAGATACGCAGTATTTT.

The chain is built from TRBV7-3 and TRBJ2-5; maybe TRBD2 (6 bases). The CDR3 loop spans 16 amino acids. The ends were cut back, 5 bases at V and 0 bases at J, with 16 bases in the middle. Germline V gene lookup returns CDR1 SGHTA and CDR2 FQGTGA. The CDR3 coding sequence is TGTGCCAGCAGCCCTTTCTCGCGGGGCAACCAAGAGACCCAGTACTTC. Translated, it gives CASSPFSRGNQETQYF.

V and J are TRBV28 and TRBJ1-2, with TRBD1 matching 7 bases. Germline V gives CDR1 MDHEN, CDR2 SYDVKM. V shed 3 bases and J 2 bases; nucleotides not matched to a gene: 3. The CDR3 is 14 amino acids. CDR3 nucleotides: TGTGCCAGCAGTTTGGAGACAGGGAACTATGGCTACACCTTC. Translated: CASSLETGNYGYTF.

Note on this clone: A read error may produce the germline difference seen at one junction end. This same CDR3 is encoded by further DNA sequences in the sample. This chain links TRBV19 with TRBJ1-1, with 8 bases fitting TRBD1. The CDR3 has 17 amino acids. Germline-derived CDR1 and CDR2 are LNHDA and SQIVND (reference sequence). The DNA of the CDR3 is TGTGCCAGTAGCCCGAGGCGGACAGGGACGACTTACACCGAAGCTTTCTTT. The encoded protein is CASSPRRTGTTYTEAFF.

The chain links TRBV19 to TRBJ1-6; D is uncertain. The CDR3 totals 16 residues. In germline, CDR1 is LNHDA, CDR2 SQIVND (reference sequence). Trimming shortened V by 2 bases and J by 9 bases, and 17 bases separated the two germline ends. As DNA, the CDR3 is TGTGCCAGTAGTATAAGAGGCGGCACGTCGGCTTCACCCCTCCACTTT. This sequence encodes CASSIRGGTSASPLHF.

The V gene is TRBV10-1, the J gene TRBJ2-3; no clear D. The CDR3 covers 12 residues. V was cut by 3 bases and J by 5 bases, with 6 bases left in between. Germline V gene lookup returns CDR1 WNHNN and CDR2 SYGVQD (reference sequence). The CDR3 DNA is TGCGCCAGCAGTGACTACCGAGATACGCAGTATTTT. Protein product: CASSDYRDTQYF.

The chain has TRBV28 and TRBJ2-7, with a tentative D call TRBD1 (6 bases). Germline loops: CDR1 MDHEN, CDR2 SYDVKM. With 3 bases removed from V and 3 bases from J, the gap between germline ends came to 12 bases. This CDR3 has 14 amino acids. CDR3 coding DNA: TGTGCCAGCAGTTTTGGTGTCAGGGGCTACGAGCAGTACTTC. This encodes CASSFGVRGYEQYF. The full variable domain, completed using reference TRBV28 and TRBJ2-7, is DVKVTQSSRYLVKRTGEKVFLECVQDMDHENMFWYRQDPGLGLRLIYFSYDVKMKEKGDIPEGYSVSREKKERFSLILESASTNQTSMYLCASSFGVRGYEQYFGPGTRLTVT.